One sample yielded the 15 T cell receptor beta chains listed below, sequenced in a study of read filtering for tumor transcriptome and immune sequencing. Molecular barcoded adaptors covering alpha/delta and beta/gamma chains were used on about 390 ng RNA. Each CDR3 protein gets one entry after TCRdb re-called the reads with MiXCR. The sample holds some 130,000 distinct CDR3 sequences, less than 15% seen once. The sequenced sample consisted of a population of CD138-negative cells sorted from bone marrow. The receptors were gathered from a donor aged 40 or older with multiple myeloma.

There are many counts of this clonotype. The rearrangement links TRBV7-8 to TRBJ2-7, with 7 bases lining up with TRBD2. There are 15 residues in the CDR3. V lost 5 bases, J lost 2 bases, and 9 bases stayed unmatched. Germline assignment: CDR1 SGHVS and CDR2 FQNEAQ. CDR3 bases: TGTGCCAGCAGCCCCGGAGCTAGCGGTACCTACGAGCAGTACTTC. Its translation: CASSPGASGTYEQYF.

This clonotype was seen ten or more times. The chain combines TRBV7-6 with TRBJ2-5; D perhaps matches TRBD2 (5 bases). The germline V gene encodes CDR1 SGHVS and CDR2 FNYEAQ. V shed 1 base and J shed 3 bases, with 12 bases lying between them. The CDR3 runs 15 residues. CDR3 nucleotides: TGTGCCAGCAGCTTAGAAGGGAGTCGAAAAGAGACCCAGTACTTC. Its translation is CASSLEGSRKETQYF.

This clonotype was seen at least ten times. V is TRBV5-1 and J is TRBJ2-1; the D gene is possibly TRBD2 (6 bases). CDR1 is SGHRS and CDR2 is YFSETQ in the germline V gene. This CDR3 is 13 amino acids long. The V end lost 2 bases, the J end lost 5 bases, and 8 bases lay between the germline ends. CDR3 loop: CASSLGLNNEQFF. The CDR3 DNA is TGCGCCAGCAGCTTAGGACTAAACAATGAGCAGTTCTTC.

A note on this clonotype: The likely explanation is a read error, given a far larger clone one base away. This chain connects TRBV6-6 to TRBJ2-1; D might be TRBD2 (7 bases). The V gene lost 4 bases and the J gene lost 5 bases, with 21 bases spanning the gap. Per the germline V gene, CDR1 is MNHNY and CDR2 is SVGAGI (reference sequence). This CDR3 is 17 amino acids long. The CDR3 bases are TGTGCCAGCAGTTGCTCGATTGGGGCGGGGGCCGACAATGAGCAGTTCTTC. Its translation: CASSCSIGAGADNEQFF.

This clonotype occurred many times. This chain links TRBV20-1 with TRBJ2-7, with D unresolved. V dropped 7 bases and J dropped 6 bases, with 22 bases sitting between them. CDR1 and CDR2 (germline): DFQATT, SNEGSKA (reference sequence). The CDR3 extends over 14 amino acids. This CDR3 is CSDPLASPFREQYF. Here the CDR3 DNA reads TGCAGTGACCCACTCGCTAGTCCGTTTCGCGAGCAGTACTTC.

The chain joins TRBV6-2 or TRBV6-3 to TRBJ2-5; 11 bases line up with TRBD2. This CDR3 contains 16 residues. J was trimmed by 4 bases and V by 4 bases; bases with no gene match: 8. The germline gives CDR1 MNHEY, CDR2 SVGEGT. CDR3 in amino acids: CASSFHTSGRGETQYF. DNA for the CDR3: TGTGCCAGCAGTTTCCATACTAGCGGGAGAGGAGAGACCCAGTACTTC.

This clonotype was observed at least ten times. The chain joins TRBV14 to TRBJ2-7; the match to TRBD1 covers 8 bases. Germline CDR1 reads SGHDN; CDR2 reads FVKESK. The CDR3 totals 14 residues. Unmatched junction bases numbered 5, after V lost 5 bases and J lost 2 bases. CDR3 DNA: TGTGCCAGCAGCTCCGGGACAGGTGCCTACGAGCAGTACTTC. Translating gives CASSSGTGAYEQYF.

This clonotype was seen only a few times. A read error may explain this, as a much larger clone is one base away. The CDR3 region is CAASRGGGGQPQHF. The CDR3 DNA is TGTGCCGCCAGCAGAGGGGGAGGGGGTCAGCCCCAGCATTTT. J is TRBJ1-5 and V is TRBV15; a possible D gene is TRBD1 (6 bases). The CDR3 is 14 residues long. CDR1 and CDR2 from the germline V gene are LNHNV and YYDKDF (reference sequence).

In its sample, this clonotype was seen many times. The chain links TRBV14 to TRBJ2-1; tentative D call: TRBD2 (6 bases). V dropped 4 bases and J dropped 2 bases, with 15 bases sitting between them. The CDR3 extends over 16 amino acids. CDR1 is SGHDN, CDR2 FVKESK, per germline. The CDR3 DNA reads as TGTGCCAGCAGCCTCGAGGGCGGGGTCACCTACAATGAGCAGTTCTTC. Translated, it gives CASSLEGGVTYNEQFF.

This clonotype was recorded many times. The V call is TRBV30, the J call TRBJ1-5, with D hard to call. Germline CDR1 GTSNPN, CDR2 SVGIG (reference sequence). The V and J ends lost 2 bases and 3 bases respectively, with 8 bases between them. This CDR3 is 13 amino acids long. CDR3 in DNA: TGTGCCTGGAGTAAGGAACTCAATCAGCCCCAGCATTTT. It codes for CAWSKELNQPQHF.

This clonotype has at least ten counts. This sequence joins TRBV2 and TRBJ2-7; possibly TRBD1 for D (6 bases). Trimming shortened V by 6 bases and J by 3 bases, and 6 bases separated the two germline ends. Germline V gene data show CDR1 as SNHLY and CDR2 as FYNNEI. The CDR3 loop spans 11 amino acids. DNA of the CDR3: TGTGCCAGCAGAGGGGGCTACGAGCAGTACTTC. Translated: CASRGGYEQYF. Combining the CDR3 with reference TRBV2 and TRBJ2-7 gives the whole variable domain EPEVTQTPSHQVTQMGQEVILRCVPISNHLYFYWYRQILGQKVEFLVSFYNNEISEKSEIFDDQFSVERPDGSNFTLKIRSTKLEDSAMYFCASRGGYEQYFGPGTRLTVT.

This clonotype has a count of ten or more. This rearrangement joins TRBV19 to TRBJ1-2, with 8 nucleotides matching TRBD1. Germline CDR1 is LNHDA and CDR2 is SQIVND (reference sequence). This CDR3 comprises 13 residues. The J segment lost 4 bases and the V segment lost 5 bases, leaving 3 bases of the junction unmatched. CDR3 loop: CASSATGGYGYTF. CDR3 bases: TGTGCCAGTAGTGCCACAGGGGGCTATGGCTACACCTTC.

This clonotype was recorded many times. The rearrangement joins TRBV27 to TRBJ2-2, with TRBD2 as a possible D gene (5 bases). This CDR3 is 16 amino acids long. The V gene lost 0 bases and the J gene lost 1 base, with 9 bases spanning the gap. In germline, CDR1 is MNHEY, CDR2 SMNVEV (reference sequence). CDR3 sequence reads: CASSLSSGLNTGELFF. Here the CDR3 DNA reads TGTGCCAGCAGTTTATCTAGTGGACTGAACACCGGGGAGCTGTTTTTT.

This clonotype was observed many times. The genes are TRBV11-2 and TRBJ2-1; D unresolved. The CDR3 totals 12 residues. From germline, CDR1 is SGHAT and CDR2 FQNNGV. Trimming took 2 bases from V and 6 from J, leaving 5 bases between them. CDR3 DNA: TGTGCCAGCAGCTTAAACGGCAATGAGCAGTTCTTC. Its protein is CASSLNGNEQFF.

This clonotype was observed many times. The chain links TRBV6-2 or TRBV6-3 to TRBJ2-5; tentatively, D is TRBD1 (5 bases). V was pared by 2 bases and J by 3 bases, with 10 bases between. CDR1 is MNHEY, CDR2 SVGEGT, per germline. The CDR3 sequence is 14 residues long. The CDR3 loop reads CASSYPIREETQYF. DNA for the CDR3: TGTGCCAGCAGTTACCCGATCAGGGAAGAGACCCAGTACTTC.